This is a list of T cell receptor beta chains from one sample in a study of blood T cell repertoires in COVID-19. The repertoire was sequenced with immunoSEQ multiplex PCR; TCRdb's copy has only in-frame clones and lacks some. The table records around 140,000 clones, 78% of them present only once. Sequencing was done on a sample of peripheral blood. These receptors were collected from an older woman with acute or convalescent COVID-19. The CDR3 runs from the conserved cysteine through the conserved F or W. The D gene is left open where the match is weak. Clone sizes are given selectively: once, few, many, or a class where the clone is expanded.

-	TRBV5-1	16	TRBJ1-4	-	CASSPWGDGTNEKLFF	TGCGCCAGCAGCCCCTGGGGGGATGGGACTAATGAAAAACTGTTTTTT
-	TRBV7-8	17	TRBJ2-7	-	CASSLRSRGTGYERQYF	TGTGCCAGCAGCTTAAGGTCTCGAGGGACTGGCTACGAGCGGCAGTACTTC
few	TRBV11-2	16	TRBJ1-6	TRBD1	CASSFRWTGNSSPLHF	TGTGCCAGCAGCTTCCGGTGGACAGGGAATAGTTCACCCCTCCACTTT
-	TRBV2	14	TRBJ2-5	-	CASSEGARRETQYF	TGTGCCAGCAGTGAAGGGGCGCGAAGGGAGACCCAGTACTTC
-	TRBV28	21	TRBJ2-5	TRBD2	CASSLPPPFDSGDSRWETQYF	TGTGCCAGCAGTTTGCCCCCCCCCTTTGATAGCGGGGATAGTCGATGGGAGACCCAGTACTTC
few	TRBV14	13	TRBJ2-3	-	CASSQDYLDTQYF	TGTGCCAGCAGCCAAGACTACCTAGATACGCAGTATTTT
-	TRBV6-5	14	TRBJ2-1	TRBD2	CASGREGLYNEQFF	TGTGCCAGCGGCCGGGAGGGCCTTTACAATGAGCAGTTCTTC
-	TRBV5-1	14	TRBJ2-2	-	CASSFRTAGGELFF	TGCGCCAGCAGCTTTAGGACGGCGGGTGGGGAGCTGTTTTTT
few	TRBV2	15	TRBJ2-4	-	CASSDGRVAKNIQYF	TGTGCCAGCAGTGATGGTCGGGTAGCCAAAAACATTCAGTACTTC
-	TRBV29-1	14	TRBJ1-2	-	CSVFGRGPNYGYTF	TGCAGCGTCTTTGGGAGGGGCCCCAACTATGGCTACACCTTC
-	TRBV18	17	TRBJ2-5	-	CASSLERGLGNQETQYF	TGTGCCAGCTCACTGGAACGTGGTCTGGGCAACCAAGAGACCCAGTACTTC
-	TRBV9	10	TRBJ2-1	-	CASGSRAQFF	TGTGCCAGCGGATCTAGAGCTCAGTTCTTC
-	TRBV11-3	16	TRBJ2-3	TRBD2	CASSSGTSGTTDTQYF	TGTGCCAGCAGCTCAGGGACTAGCGGCACAACAGATACGCAGTATTTT
-	TRBV27	12	TRBJ2-1	-	CASSARVGSLFF	TGTGCCAGCAGTGCGCGCGTGGGGAGTCTGTTCTTC
-	TRBV2	19	TRBJ2-1	-	CASIAQGPPLGGSYNEQFF	TGTGCCAGCATAGCCCAGGGGCCACCACTCGGCGGCTCCTACAATGAGCAGTTCTTC
-	TRBV2	16	TRBJ2-4	-	CASSPTGGTSKNIQYF	TGTGCCAGCAGCCCCACTGGCGGGACGTCCAAAAACATTCAGTACTTC
-	TRBV7-9	11	TRBJ2-1	-	CASSQLNEQFF	TGTGCCAGCAGCCAACTAAATGAGCAGTTCTTC
-	TRBV3-1/TRBV3-2	15	TRBJ2-1	-	CASSQDLSRYNEQFF	TGTGCCAGCAGCCAAGATCTGTCTAGGTACAATGAGCAGTTCTTC
-	TRBV4-1	15	TRBJ2-2	TRBD2	CASSQPGRGTGELFF	TGCGCCAGCAGCCAACCGGGGAGGGGTACCGGGGAGCTGTTTTTT
-	TRBV28	14	TRBJ1-2	-	CASTLGRANYGYTF	TGTGCCAGCACGTTGGGGAGGGCTAACTATGGCTACACCTTC
-	TRBV29-1	12	TRBJ1-4	TRBD1	CSGTVTGGKLFF	TGCAGCGGGACTGTGACAGGGGGGAAACTGTTTTTT
-	TRBV7-9	12	TRBJ1-5	-	CASSLLNQPQHF	TGTGCCAGCAGCTTACTAAACCAGCCCCAGCATTTT
-	TRBV20-1	11	TRBJ2-7	-	CSAPGDTEQYF	TGCAGTGCCCCGGGGGATACAGAGCAGTACTTC
-	TRBV3-1/TRBV3-2	15	TRBJ2-5	TRBD2	CASSPLAGGMETQYF	TGTGCCAGCAGCCCTTTAGCGGGAGGTATGGAGACCCAGTACTTC
-	TRBV15	21	TRBJ1-6	-	CATSREAAAGGLGSYNSPLHF	TGTGCCACCAGCAGAGAGGCCGCCGCGGGGGGGCTGGGCTCCTATAATTCACCCCTCCACTTT
-	TRBV6-2/TRBV6-3	16	TRBJ1-2	TRBD1	CASSYSTGPKLYGYTF	TGTGCCAGCAGTTACTCGACAGGGCCGAAACTCTATGGCTACACCTTC
-	TRBV5-4	13	TRBJ2-7	TRBD2	CASSGGSGDEQYF	TGTGCCAGCAGCGGCGGGAGTGGCGACGAGCAGTACTTC
few	TRBV6-1	17	TRBJ2-1	TRBD2	CASSAVLAGGPSNEQFF	TGTGCCAGCAGTGCGGTACTAGCGGGAGGGCCCTCCAATGAGCAGTTCTTC
-	TRBV30	14	TRBJ1-1	TRBD1	CAWRLGDSYTEAFF	TGTGCCTGGAGGCTGGGGGACAGCTACACTGAAGCTTTCTTT
-	TRBV27	14	TRBJ2-7	-	CASSLYFRGAEQYF	TGTGCCAGCAGTTTATATTTCCGGGGTGCCGAGCAGTACTTC
-	TRBV15	15	TRBJ2-2	-	CATSRDRIATGELFF	TGTGCCACCAGCCGCGACAGGATAGCCACCGGGGAGCTGTTTTTT
-	TRBV5-6	18	TRBJ2-5	TRBD2	CASSPGLAGSPHQETQYF	TGTGCCAGCAGCCCGGGACTAGCGGGGTCCCCACACCAAGAGACCCAGTACTTC
-	TRBV11-2	14	TRBJ1-1	-	CASSFSPANTEAFF	TGTGCCAGCAGCTTTAGTCCCGCAAACACTGAAGCTTTCTTT
few	TRBV20-1	15	TRBJ2-1	TRBD2	CSASGTSRTYNEQFF	TGCAGTGCTAGTGGGACTAGCCGCACCTACAATGAGCAGTTCTTC
-	TRBV18	12	TRBJ1-1	-	CASSPLGREAFF	TGTGCCAGCTCACCGTTGGGGAGGGAAGCTTTCTTT
-	TRBV5-4	15	TRBJ2-3	-	CASSDRSRSTDTQYF	TGTGCCAGCAGCGACCGGAGCCGTAGCACAGATACGCAGTATTTT
-	TRBV15	17	TRBJ2-1	TRBD2	CATSRRTSGRTYNEQFF	TGTGCCACCAGCAGACGGACTAGCGGGAGGACCTACAATGAGCAGTTCTTC
-	TRBV19	15	TRBJ2-2	-	CASSPLRGPTGELFF	TGTGCCAGTAGCCCCCTCAGAGGGCCGACCGGGGAGCTGTTTTTT
-	TRBV2	18	TRBJ2-7	TRBD2	CASSEVARLAGVGYEQYF	TGTGCCAGCAGTGAAGTGGCGAGACTAGCGGGAGTTGGTTACGAGCAGTACTTC
-	TRBV27	16	TRBJ1-5	-	CASSPLGAGMDQPQHF	TGTGCCAGCAGTCCACTTGGGGCAGGGATGGATCAGCCCCAGCATTTT
-	TRBV28	14	TRBJ1-2	TRBD1	CASSPQGANYGYTF	TGTGCCAGCAGTCCACAGGGGGCTAACTATGGCTACACCTTC
once	TRBV7-2	14	TRBJ1-1	TRBD1	CASSPRTGRLEAFF	TGTGCCAGCAGCCCTCGGACAGGTCGGCTTGAAGCTTTCTTT
-	TRBV28	13	TRBJ2-7	-	CASSPVLGRGEYF	TGTGCCAGCAGCCCCGTGCTGGGTCGCGGAGAGTACTTC
-	TRBV5-1	18	TRBJ2-5	TRBD2	CASSLGLAGVGLQETQYF	TGCGCCAGCAGCTTGGGACTAGCGGGAGTAGGCCTTCAAGAGACCCAGTACTTC
-	TRBV7-2	17	TRBJ2-5	TRBD2	CASSLVGGTLKEETQYF	TGTGCCAGCAGCTTAGTGGGGGGGACCCTTAAGGAAGAGACCCAGTACTTC
-	TRBV5-1	12	TRBJ1-1	-	CASSFRVGEAFF	TGCGCCAGCAGCTTCCGGGTCGGTGAAGCTTTCTTT
-	TRBV28	12	TRBJ2-1	-	CATRTANNEQFF	TGTGCCACCCGGACAGCGAACAATGAGCAGTTCTTC
-	TRBV6-1	15	TRBJ1-3	-	CASSERGSSGNTIYF	TGTGCCAGCAGTGAGAGGGGGAGCTCTGGAAACACCATATATTTT
-	TRBV19	16	TRBJ2-5	TRBD2	CASSIRASGSIETQYF	TGTGCCAGTAGTATACGGGCTAGCGGAAGTATAGAGACCCAGTACTTC
-	TRBV7-8	15	TRBJ2-3	TRBD2	CASSYRDYPQDTQYF	TGTGCCAGCAGCTACCGGGACTACCCTCAGGATACGCAGTATTTT
once	TRBV14	17	TRBJ2-5	TRBD2	CASSQDHYGGVLETQYF	TGTGCCAGCAGCCAAGATCACTATGGGGGGGTGTTGGAGACCCAGTACTTC
many	TRBV9	15	TRBJ2-5	-	CASSPGVGQQETQYF	TGTGCCAGCAGCCCGGGTGTAGGTCAGCAAGAGACCCAGTACTTC
-	TRBV19	15	TRBJ1-5	-	CASSIVRGGNQPQHF	TGTGCCAGTAGTATAGTTCGGGGTGGCAATCAGCCCCAGCATTTT